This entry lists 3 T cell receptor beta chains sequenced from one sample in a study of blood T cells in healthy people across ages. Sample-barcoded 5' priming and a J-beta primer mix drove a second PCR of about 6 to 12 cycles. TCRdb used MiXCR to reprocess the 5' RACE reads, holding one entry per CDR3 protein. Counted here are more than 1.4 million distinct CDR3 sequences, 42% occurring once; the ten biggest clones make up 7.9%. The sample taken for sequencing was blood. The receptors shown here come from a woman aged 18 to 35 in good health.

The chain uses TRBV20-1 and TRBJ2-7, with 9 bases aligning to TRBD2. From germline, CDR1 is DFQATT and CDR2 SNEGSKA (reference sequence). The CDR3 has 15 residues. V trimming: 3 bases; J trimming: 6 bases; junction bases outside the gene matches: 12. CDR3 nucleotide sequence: TGCAGTGCTAGGGGGATTAGCGGGGGCTTCGGCGAGCAGTACTTC. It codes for CSARGISGGFGEQYF.

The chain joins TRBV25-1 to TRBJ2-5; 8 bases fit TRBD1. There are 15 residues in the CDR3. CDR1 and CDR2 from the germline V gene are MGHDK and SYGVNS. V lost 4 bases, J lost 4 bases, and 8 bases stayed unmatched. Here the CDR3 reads CASSVGQGFLETQYF. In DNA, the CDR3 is TGTGCCAGCAGTGTCGGACAGGGTTTCCTAGAGACCCAGTACTTC. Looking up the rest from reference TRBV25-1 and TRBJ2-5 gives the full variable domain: EADIYQTPRYLVIGTGKKITLECSQTMGHDKMYWYQQDPGMELHLIHYSYGVNSTEKGDLSSESTVSRIRTEHFPLTLESARPSHTSQYLCASSVGQGFLETQYFGPGTRLLVL.

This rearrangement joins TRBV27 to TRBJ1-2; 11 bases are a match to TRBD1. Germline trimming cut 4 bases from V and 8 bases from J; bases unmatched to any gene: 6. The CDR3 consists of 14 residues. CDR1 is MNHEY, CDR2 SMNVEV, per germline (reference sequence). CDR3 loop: CASSSAGTGGGYTF. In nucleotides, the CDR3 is TGTGCCAGCAGTTCAGCCGGGACAGGGGGAGGCTACACCTTC.